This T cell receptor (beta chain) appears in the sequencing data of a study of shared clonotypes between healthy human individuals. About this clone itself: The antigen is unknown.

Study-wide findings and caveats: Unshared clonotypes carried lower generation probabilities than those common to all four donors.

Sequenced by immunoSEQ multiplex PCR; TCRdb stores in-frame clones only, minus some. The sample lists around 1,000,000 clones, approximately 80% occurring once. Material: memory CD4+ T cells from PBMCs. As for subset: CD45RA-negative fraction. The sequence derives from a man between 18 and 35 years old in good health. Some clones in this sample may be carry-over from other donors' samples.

CDR3: CAWSVPGTNTGELFF. DNA for the CDR3: TGTGCCTGGAGTGTACCCGGGACGAACACCGGGGAGCTGTTTTTT. The rearrangement links TRBV30 to TRBJ2-2; possibly TRBD2 for D (5 bases). Germline V gene data show CDR1 as GTSNPN and CDR2 as SVGIG (reference sequence). The CDR3 totals 15 residues. Trimming shortened V by 0 bases and J by 0 bases, and 8 bases separated the two germline ends.